This TCR beta chain was identified in a study of blood T cells in healthy people across ages. Sample-barcoded 5' priming and a J-beta primer mix drove a second PCR of about 6 to 12 cycles. TCRdb reprocessed the 5' RACE reads with MiXCR, giving one entry per CDR3 protein. Of about 570,000 distinct CDR3 sequences listed, around a quarter were seen once; the top ten hold approximately 3.6%. This clonotype appeared a few times. This sample was also put to use in a study of T cells of mothers and their children. That paper states: Nine systemically healthy Caucasian donors: three mothers, six children.

The sequence came from a boy between 2 and 10 years old in good health. The sequencing input was blood.

In DNA, the CDR3 is TGTGCCAGCAGCTCTTGGGGACAGGGGTTAGGTGGCTACACCTTC. Protein: CASSSWGQGLGGYTF. This rearrangement joins TRBV7-8 to TRBJ1-2, with 10 bases aligning to TRBD1. The CDR3 sequence is 15 residues long. With 4 bases clipped from V and 7 bases from J, the junction kept 9 bases outside the gene matches. Germline assignment: CDR1 SGHVS and CDR2 FQNEAQ.